The 14 T cell receptor beta chains in this list originate from one sample, sequenced in a study of cytomegalovirus exposure and HLA in healthy donors. With 60 Vbeta and 13 Jbeta primers, the PCR was carried out. Profiling relied on immunoSEQ multiplex PCR, and the TCRdb table lists in-frame clones only, not all of them. Found here are over 65,000 clones, approximately 79% of them singletons; the top ten hold roughly 12%. Material: PBMCs. These receptors all stem from a human donor in good health.

The genes are TRBV25-1 and TRBJ2-3, with TRBD2 as a possible D gene (5 bases). Germline V CDR1 and CDR2: MGHDK, SYGVNS. The CDR3 has 16 amino acids. Trimming removed 4 bases from V and 4 bases from J, with 18 bases in between. CDR3 in DNA: TGTGCCAGCAGTGGCCGGGGAGCCCGGGTTCCAGATACGCAGTATTTT. It specifies CASSGRGARVPDTQYF.

The gene calls are TRBV30 and TRBJ1-6; D not resolved. V gave up 4 bases and J gave up 12 bases, with 19 bases separating them. The CDR3 is 14 amino acids. From germline, CDR1 is GTSNPN and CDR2 SVGIG (reference sequence). CDR3 amino acids: CAWIPTGGRRPLHF. In DNA, the CDR3 is TGTGCCTGGATTCCCACGGGAGGGAGAAGACCCCTCCACTTT.

The rearrangement uses TRBV4-1 and TRBJ1-4, with 8 bases that match TRBD1. CDR3 length: 15 amino acids. Germline V gene lookup returns CDR1 MGHRA and CDR2 YSYEKL. Trimming removed 6 bases from V and 6 bases from J; junction bases left unmatched: 9. The CDR3 nucleotides read TGCGCCAGCAGATTCCGACAGGGGTTTGATGAAAAACTGTTTTTT. Encoded protein: CASRFRQGFDEKLFF.

This chain joins TRBV7-8 and TRBJ1-6, with 8 bases lining up with TRBD1. CDR1 and CDR2 from the germline V gene are SGHVS and FQNEAQ. This CDR3 spans 17 amino acids. The J segment lost 3 bases and the V segment lost 1 base, leaving 5 bases of the junction unmatched. The CDR3 bases are TGTGCCAGCAGCTTAGGAAGGACAGGGATCTATAATTCACCCCTCCACTTT. Its translation is CASSLGRTGIYNSPLHF.

The V gene is TRBV4-3, the J gene TRBJ2-1; 11 bases are a match to TRBD1. The CDR3 covers 18 residues. J lost 7 bases, V lost 0 bases, and 11 bases had no gene match. CDR1 LGHNA and CDR2 YSLEER come from the germline V gene. The CDR3 spells CASSQDGVGTGGWNEQFF. The DNA of the CDR3 is TGCGCCAGCAGCCAAGATGGGGTCGGGACAGGGGGTTGGAATGAGCAGTTCTTC.

This clone was detected a few times. V usage is TRBV6-5 and J usage is TRBJ2-1; 7 nucleotides align to TRBD1. Per the germline V gene, CDR1 is MNHEY and CDR2 is SVGAGI. The ends lost 0 bases at V and 3 bases at J; junction bases unmatched: 5. This CDR3 region has 16 residues. The CDR3: CASSYSRGPGYNEQFF. CDR3 sequence (DNA): TGTGCCAGCAGTTACTCAAGGGGGCCGGGCTACAATGAGCAGTTCTTC.

The gene calls are TRBV4-2 and TRBJ2-7, with no clear D. CDR1 and CDR2 (germline): LGHNA, YNFKEQ. This CDR3 contains 15 residues. Trimming pared 1 base from V and 2 bases from J, leaving 12 bases between. CDR3: CASSQALGETYEQYF. For the CDR3, the DNA is TGTGCCAGCAGCCAAGCGCTGGGCGAGACCTACGAGCAGTACTTC.

The chain joins TRBV27 to TRBJ1-5, with a possible D match to TRBD1 (5 bases). This CDR3 spans 16 amino acids. V shed 3 bases and J shed 6 bases, with 18 bases lying between them. Germline-derived CDR1 and CDR2 are MNHEY and SMNVEV (reference sequence). CDR3 bases: TGTGCCAGCAGTTTGTCCGGCCGGGCCGGGGGTCAGCCCCAGCATTTT. It translates to CASSLSGRAGGQPQHF.

This chain joins TRBV5-1 and TRBJ2-7, with 11 bases matching TRBD2. Germline lookup yields CDR1 SGHRS and CDR2 YFSETQ. CDR3 length: 16 residues. V was pared by 1 base and J by 4 bases, with 7 bases of the junction left unmatched. CDR3 DNA: TGCGCCAGCAGCTTGACTAGCGGGGGCGCTCTATACGAGCAGTACTTC. It specifies CASSLTSGGALYEQYF.

This chain links TRBV2 with TRBJ2-7; no firm D call. The V end was cut by 7 bases, the J end by 6 bases, with 16 bases between. The germline V gene has CDR1 SNHLY and CDR2 FYNNEI. The length of the CDR3 is 13 residues. The CDR3 here is CASMPETLSEQYF. CDR3 coding DNA: TGTGCCAGCATGCCGGAGACGCTTTCCGAGCAGTACTTC. The variable domain in full, with the rest retrieved from reference TRBV2 and TRBJ2-7, is EPEVTQTPSHQVTQMGQEVILRCVPISNHLYFYWYRQILGQKVEFLVSFYNNEISEKSEIFDDQFSVERPDGSNFTLKIRSTKLEDSAMYFCASMPETLSEQYFGPGTRLTVT.

This clone appeared a single time. The genes are TRBV7-8 and TRBJ2-1, with 9 positions matching TRBD1. This CDR3 region has 15 residues. Germline lookup yields CDR1 SGHVS and CDR2 FQNEAQ. V was clipped by 7 bases and J by 4 bases; unmatched bases: 8. The CDR3 region is CASTLGQGQYNEQFF. The CDR3 nucleotides read TGTGCCAGCACCCTGGGACAGGGACAATACAATGAGCAGTTCTTC.

This chain uses TRBV18 with TRBJ1-1, with D possibly TRBD1 on 6 matching bases. The CDR3 is 12 residues long. V was pared by 6 bases and J by 7 bases, with 12 bases between. In germline, CDR1 is KGHSH, CDR2 LQKENI. CDR3 bases: TGTGCCAGCTCTCCCCGGGACATTGAAGCTTTCTTT. It specifies CASSPRDIEAFF.

The rearrangement joins TRBV9 to TRBJ2-2; TRBD1 matches 7 bases. V was pared by 3 bases and J by 2 bases, with 4 bases of the junction left unmatched. Germline V gene sequence: CDR1 SGDLS, CDR2 YYNGEE. This CDR3 is built from 15 residues. The CDR3 DNA follows: TGTGCCAGCAGCGAAGACAGGGTCAACACCGGGGAGCTGTTTTTT. This encodes CASSEDRVNTGELFF.

This clone turned up a few times. The chain employs TRBV10-2 and TRBJ2-1, with 12 positions matching TRBD2. J lost 8 bases, V lost 3 bases, and 11 bases had no gene match. Germline assignment: CDR1 WSHSY and CDR2 SAAADI. The CDR3 extends over 17 amino acids. In nucleotides, the CDR3 is TGCGCCAGCAGTGAAACTAGCGGGGGGCCTCAGGACTATGAGCAGTTCTTC. Amino acids: CASSETSGGPQDYEQFF.